Listed here are 6 T cell receptor beta chains from one sample, sequenced in a study of CD8 T cells in Susac syndrome. A quantity of about 0.5 to 1 ug RNA underwent reverse transcription using random hexamers. MiXCR, applied by TCRdb to the immunoSEQ multiplex PCR reads, yields one record per CDR3 protein. The sample holds tens of thousands of distinct CDR3 sequences; around 93% are singletons and the top ten take approximately 0.52%. Material: CD4+ T cells from PBMCs. Receptors were obtained from a human donor with Susac syndrome.

The J gene is TRBJ2-3, the V gene TRBV18, with 10 bases lining up with TRBD1. The CDR3 consists of 16 residues. Germline CDR1 is KGHSH and CDR2 is LQKENI. Germline trimming cut 5 bases from V and 7 bases from J; bases unmatched to any gene: 12. This chain's CDR3 is CASSSSTGTGDNTQYF. CDR3 DNA: TGTGCCAGCTCATCTAGTACCGGGACAGGGGACAATACGCAGTATTTT.

The chain recombines TRBV29-1 with TRBJ1-1; possibly TRBD1 for D (5 bases). Germline V gives CDR1 SQVTM, CDR2 ANQGSEA. CDR3 length: 12 amino acids. V lost 7 bases and J lost 5, with 14 bases in between. In nucleotides, the CDR3 is TGCAGCGGACACGGGGGAGGGACTGAAGCTTTCTTT. Its protein product is CSGHGGGTEAFF.

The CDR3 reads CASSLNWGTDTQYF. Written as DNA, the CDR3 is TGCGCCAGCAGCTTGAATTGGGGCACAGATACGCAGTATTTT. V and J are TRBV5-1 and TRBJ2-3, with D unresolved. This CDR3 contains 14 residues. Germline loops: CDR1 SGHRS, CDR2 YFSETQ. Trimming cost V 1 base and J 1 base, with 7 bases left between them.

The rearrangement joins TRBV20-1 to TRBJ1-5, with no clear D. Trimming took 6 bases from V and 4 from J, leaving 13 bases between them. The CDR3 contains 13 residues. In germline, CDR1 is DFQATT, CDR2 SNEGSKA (reference sequence). CDR3 loop: CSASGRQNQPQHF. The CDR3 region has the DNA TGCAGTGCGAGCGGGCGTCAGAATCAGCCCCAGCATTTT.

This chain links TRBV6-2 or TRBV6-3 with TRBJ1-2; no clear D. Trimming removed 4 bases at V and 6 bases at J, with 15 bases between. This CDR3 region has 14 residues. Germline CDR1 MNHEY, CDR2 SVGEGT. CDR3 protein: CASSSSGPVDGYTF. DNA of the CDR3: TGTGCCAGCAGTTCCTCGGGCCCCGTGGATGGCTACACCTTC.

The chain employs TRBV29-1 and TRBJ2-5; D gene unclear. The CDR3 totals 14 residues. Germline loops: CDR1 SQVTM, CDR2 ANQGSEA. V was shortened by 5 bases and J by 2 bases, with 15 bases between the two germline ends. The CDR3 sequence: CSVKLRSTQETQYF. The DNA of the CDR3 is TGCAGCGTTAAACTAAGAAGTACTCAAGAGACCCAGTACTTC.